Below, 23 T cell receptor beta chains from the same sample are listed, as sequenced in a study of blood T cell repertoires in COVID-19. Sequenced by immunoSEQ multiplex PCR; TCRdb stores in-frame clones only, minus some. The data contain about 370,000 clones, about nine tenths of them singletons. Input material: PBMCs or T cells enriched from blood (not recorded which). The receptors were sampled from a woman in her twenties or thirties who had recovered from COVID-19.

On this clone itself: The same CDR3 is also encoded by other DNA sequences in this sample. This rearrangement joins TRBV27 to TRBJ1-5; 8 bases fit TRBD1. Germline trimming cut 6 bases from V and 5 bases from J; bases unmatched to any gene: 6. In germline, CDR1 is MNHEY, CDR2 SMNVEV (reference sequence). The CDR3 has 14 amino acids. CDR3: CASRAGTGHQPQHF. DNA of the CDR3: TGTGCCAGCAGAGCCGGGACAGGACATCAGCCCCAGCATTTT.

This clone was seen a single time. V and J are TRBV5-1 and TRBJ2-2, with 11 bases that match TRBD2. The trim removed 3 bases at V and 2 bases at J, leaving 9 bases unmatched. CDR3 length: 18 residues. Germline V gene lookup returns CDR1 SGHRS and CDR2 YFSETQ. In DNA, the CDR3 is TGCGCCAGCAGCTCCGATTACCGACTAGCGGGAAACACCGGGGAGCTGTTTTTT. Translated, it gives CASSSDYRLAGNTGELFF.

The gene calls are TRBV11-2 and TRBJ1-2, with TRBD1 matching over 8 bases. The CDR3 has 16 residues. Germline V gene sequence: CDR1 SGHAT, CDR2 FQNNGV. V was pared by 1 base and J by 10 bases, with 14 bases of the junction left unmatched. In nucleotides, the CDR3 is TGTGCCAGCAGCTTAGGACAGGGGCACTCTCCTAGGGACTACACCTTC. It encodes CASSLGQGHSPRDYTF.

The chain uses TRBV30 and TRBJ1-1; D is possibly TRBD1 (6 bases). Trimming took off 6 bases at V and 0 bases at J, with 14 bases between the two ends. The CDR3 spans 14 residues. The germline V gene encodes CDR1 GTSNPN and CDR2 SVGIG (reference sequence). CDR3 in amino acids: CACPPTGMNTEAFF. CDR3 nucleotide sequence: TGTGCCTGCCCTCCCACAGGGATGAACACTGAAGCTTTCTTT.

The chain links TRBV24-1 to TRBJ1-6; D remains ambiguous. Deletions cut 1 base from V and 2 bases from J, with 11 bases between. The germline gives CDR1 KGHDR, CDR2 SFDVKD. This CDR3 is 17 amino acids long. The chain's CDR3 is CATSDFIVSAYNSPLHF. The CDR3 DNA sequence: TGTGCCACCAGTGATTTTATTGTCAGCGCCTATAATTCACCCCTCCACTTT.

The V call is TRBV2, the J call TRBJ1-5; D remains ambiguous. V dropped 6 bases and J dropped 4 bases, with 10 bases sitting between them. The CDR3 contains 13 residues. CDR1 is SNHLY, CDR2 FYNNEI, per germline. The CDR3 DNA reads TGTGCCAGCAGGAAGGGAGGTAATCAGCCCCAGCATTTT. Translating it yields CASRKGGNQPQHF.

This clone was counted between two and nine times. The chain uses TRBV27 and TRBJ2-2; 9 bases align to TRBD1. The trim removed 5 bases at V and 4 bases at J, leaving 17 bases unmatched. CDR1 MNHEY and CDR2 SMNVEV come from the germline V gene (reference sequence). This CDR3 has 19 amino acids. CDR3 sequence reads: CASSPPKSDRGDGTGELFF. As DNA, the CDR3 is TGTGCCAGCAGTCCCCCTAAATCGGACAGGGGCGATGGCACCGGGGAGCTGTTTTTT.

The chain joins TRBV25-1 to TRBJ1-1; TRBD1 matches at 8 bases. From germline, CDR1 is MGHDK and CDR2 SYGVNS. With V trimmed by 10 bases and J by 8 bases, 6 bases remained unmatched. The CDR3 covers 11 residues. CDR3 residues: CANRTGSEAFF. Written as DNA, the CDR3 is TGTGCCAACCGGACAGGGTCGGAAGCTTTCTTT.

This CDR3 is CSAIVSDTQYF. CDR3 bases: TGCAGTGCTATTGTTTCGGATACGCAGTATTTT. The chain joins TRBV20-1 to TRBJ2-3; D unresolved. The germline gives CDR1 DFQATT, CDR2 SNEGSKA (reference sequence). The CDR3 loop spans 11 amino acids. With 4 bases removed from V and 6 bases from J, the gap between germline ends came to 8 bases.

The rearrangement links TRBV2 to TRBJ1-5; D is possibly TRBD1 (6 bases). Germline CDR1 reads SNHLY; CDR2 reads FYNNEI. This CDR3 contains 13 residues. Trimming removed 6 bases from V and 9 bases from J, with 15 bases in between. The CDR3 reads CASRGGAKRPQHF. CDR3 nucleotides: TGTGCCAGCAGGGGGGGGGCTAAGCGGCCCCAGCATTTT.

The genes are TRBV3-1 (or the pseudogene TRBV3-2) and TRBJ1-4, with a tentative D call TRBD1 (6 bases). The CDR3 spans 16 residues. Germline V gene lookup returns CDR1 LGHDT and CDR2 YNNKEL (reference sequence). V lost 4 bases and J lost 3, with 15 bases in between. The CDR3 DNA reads TGTGCCAGCAGCCCGGCTGGGGAGGGGGCTAATGAAAAACTGTTTTTT. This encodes CASSPAGEGANEKLFF.

The DNA for the CDR3 is TGTGCCAGCAGTTACCGGGTAGCGAACACCGGGGAGCTGTTTTTT. Amino acid sequence: CASSYRVANTGELFF. The chain carries TRBV6-2 or TRBV6-3 and TRBJ2-2; D ambiguous. In germline, CDR1 is MNHEY, CDR2 SVGEGT. The V end lost 2 bases, the J end lost 0 bases, and 7 bases lay between the germline ends. The CDR3 runs 15 residues.

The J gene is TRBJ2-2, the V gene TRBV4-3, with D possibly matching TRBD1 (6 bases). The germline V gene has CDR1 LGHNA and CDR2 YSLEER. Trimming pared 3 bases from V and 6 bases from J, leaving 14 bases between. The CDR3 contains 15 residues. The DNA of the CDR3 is TGCGCCAGCAGCCAGGCCACAGGGATCCCCGGGGAGCTGTTTTTT. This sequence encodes CASSQATGIPGELFF.

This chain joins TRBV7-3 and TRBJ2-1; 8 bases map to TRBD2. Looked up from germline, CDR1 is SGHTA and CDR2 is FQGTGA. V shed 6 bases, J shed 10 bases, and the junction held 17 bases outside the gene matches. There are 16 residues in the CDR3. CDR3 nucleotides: TGTGCCAGCAGTCGGAGCGGGAGTCATATAGCCACAGAGCAGTTCTTC. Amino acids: CASSRSGSHIATEQFF.

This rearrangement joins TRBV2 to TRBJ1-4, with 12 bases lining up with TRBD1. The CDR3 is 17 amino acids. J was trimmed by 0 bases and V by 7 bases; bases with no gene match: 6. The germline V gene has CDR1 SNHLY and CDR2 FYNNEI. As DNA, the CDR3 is TGTGCCAGCAAGGGGGACAGGGGGCCTTCAACTAATGAAAAACTGTTTTTT. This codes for CASKGDRGPSTNEKLFF.

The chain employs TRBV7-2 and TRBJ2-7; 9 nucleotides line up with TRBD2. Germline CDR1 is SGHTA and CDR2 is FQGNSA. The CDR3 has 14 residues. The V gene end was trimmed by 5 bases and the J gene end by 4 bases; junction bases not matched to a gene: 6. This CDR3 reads CASSAGGPVYEQYF. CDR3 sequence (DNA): TGTGCCAGCAGCGCGGGAGGGCCGGTGTACGAGCAGTACTTC.

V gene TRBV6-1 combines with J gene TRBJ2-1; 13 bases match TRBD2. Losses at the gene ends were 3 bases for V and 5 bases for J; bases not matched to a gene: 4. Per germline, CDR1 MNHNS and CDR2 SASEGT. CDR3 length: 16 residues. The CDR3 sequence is CASSEFTSGRDNEQFF. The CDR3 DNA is TGTGCCAGCAGTGAGTTTACTAGCGGGAGGGACAATGAGCAGTTCTTC.

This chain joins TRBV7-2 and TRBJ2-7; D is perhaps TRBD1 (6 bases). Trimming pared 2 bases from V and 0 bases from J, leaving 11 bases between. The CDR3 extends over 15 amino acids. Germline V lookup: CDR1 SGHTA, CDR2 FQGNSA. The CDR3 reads CASSLNPQGSYEQYF. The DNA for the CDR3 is TGTGCCAGCAGCTTAAACCCACAGGGCTCCTACGAGCAGTACTTC.

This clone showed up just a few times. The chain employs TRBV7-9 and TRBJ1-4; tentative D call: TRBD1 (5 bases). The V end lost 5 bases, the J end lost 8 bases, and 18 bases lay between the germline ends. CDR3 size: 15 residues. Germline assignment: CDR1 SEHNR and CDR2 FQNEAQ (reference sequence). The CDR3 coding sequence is TGTGCCAGCAGCCCCCCTGTGGGGGGGATGGAAAAACTGTTTTTT. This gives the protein CASSPPVGGMEKLFF.

The CDR3 sequence: CASRAGQGGGYGYTF. CDR3 sequence (DNA): TGTGCCAGCCGTGCGGGGCAGGGCGGAGGCTATGGCTACACCTTC. V gene TRBV11-2 combines with J gene TRBJ1-2; tentatively, D is TRBD1 (5 bases). The CDR3 sequence is 15 residues long. The V end was cut by 8 bases, the J end by 4 bases, with 20 bases between. Germline V gives CDR1 SGHAT, CDR2 FQNNGV.

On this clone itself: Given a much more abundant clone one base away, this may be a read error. In DNA form, the CDR3 reads TGTGCCAGCAGCCCTGACAGTAACACTGAAGCTTTCTTT. As protein: CASSPDSNTEAFF. This chain uses TRBV7-2 with TRBJ1-1; weak D call: TRBD1 (5 bases). Germline-derived CDR1 and CDR2 are SGHTA and FQGNSA. V lost 5 bases and J lost 2, with 9 bases in between. CDR3 length equals 13 residues.

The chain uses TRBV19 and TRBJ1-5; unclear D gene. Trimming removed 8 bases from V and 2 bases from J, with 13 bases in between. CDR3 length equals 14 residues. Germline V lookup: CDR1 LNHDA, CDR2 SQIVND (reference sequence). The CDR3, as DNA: TGTGCCAGTCATTATCTGGGAGGCAATCAGCCCCAGCATTTT. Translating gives CASHYLGGNQPQHF.

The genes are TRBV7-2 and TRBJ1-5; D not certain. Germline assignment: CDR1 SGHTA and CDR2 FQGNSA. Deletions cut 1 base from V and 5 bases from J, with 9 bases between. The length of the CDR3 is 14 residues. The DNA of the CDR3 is TGTGCCAGCAGCTTAGGAGGGCTGCATCAGCCCCAGCATTTT. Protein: CASSLGGLHQPQHF.